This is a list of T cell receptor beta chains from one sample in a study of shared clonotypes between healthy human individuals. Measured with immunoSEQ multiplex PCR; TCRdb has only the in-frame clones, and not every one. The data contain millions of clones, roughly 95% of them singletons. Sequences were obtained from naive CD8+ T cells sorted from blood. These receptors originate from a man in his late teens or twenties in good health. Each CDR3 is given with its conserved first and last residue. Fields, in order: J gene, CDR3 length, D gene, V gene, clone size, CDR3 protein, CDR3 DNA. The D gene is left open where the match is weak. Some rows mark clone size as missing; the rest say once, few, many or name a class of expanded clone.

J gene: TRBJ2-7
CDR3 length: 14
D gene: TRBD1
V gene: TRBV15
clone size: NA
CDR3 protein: CATSPRTGNYEQYF
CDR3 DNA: TGTGCCACCAGCCCACGGACAGGGAACTACGAGCAGTACTTC

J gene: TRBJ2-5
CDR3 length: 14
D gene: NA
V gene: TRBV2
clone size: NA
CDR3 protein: CASETHREGETQYF
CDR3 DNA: TGTGCCAGCGAGACCCATCGGGAAGGGGAGACCCAGTACTTC

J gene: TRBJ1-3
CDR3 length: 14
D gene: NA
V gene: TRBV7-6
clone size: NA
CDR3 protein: CASSSREIGNTIYF
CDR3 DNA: TGTGCCAGCAGCTCCAGGGAAATTGGAAACACCATATATTTT

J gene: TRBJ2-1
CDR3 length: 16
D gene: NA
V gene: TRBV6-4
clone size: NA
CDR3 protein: CASLLGRIWGPNEQFF
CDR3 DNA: TGTGCCAGCCTCCTCGGGAGGATTTGGGGGCCCAATGAGCAGTTCTTC

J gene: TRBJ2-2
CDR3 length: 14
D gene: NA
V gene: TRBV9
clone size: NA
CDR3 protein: CASSVASLPGELFF
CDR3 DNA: TGTGCCAGCAGCGTAGCTAGTCTACCCGGGGAGCTGTTTTTT

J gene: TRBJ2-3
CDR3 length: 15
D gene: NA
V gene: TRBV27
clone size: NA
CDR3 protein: CASSLVQLSTDTQYF
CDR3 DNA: TGTGCCAGCAGTTTAGTCCAGTTGAGCACAGATACGCAGTATTTT

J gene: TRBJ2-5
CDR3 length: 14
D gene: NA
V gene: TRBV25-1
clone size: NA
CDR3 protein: CASSAPGAQETQYF
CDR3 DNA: TGTGCCAGCAGTGCCCCCGGGGCCCAAGAGACCCAGTACTTC

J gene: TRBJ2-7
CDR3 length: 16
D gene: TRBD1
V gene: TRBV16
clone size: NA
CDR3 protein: CASSRIGTGVSYEQYF
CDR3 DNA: TGTGCCAGCAGCCGAATTGGCACAGGGGTATCCTACGAGCAGTACTTC

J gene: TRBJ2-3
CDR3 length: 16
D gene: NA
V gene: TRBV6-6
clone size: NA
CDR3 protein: CASTPTRSLYTDTQYF
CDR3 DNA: TGTGCCAGCACCCCCACCCGGAGCCTCTACACAGATACGCAGTATTTT

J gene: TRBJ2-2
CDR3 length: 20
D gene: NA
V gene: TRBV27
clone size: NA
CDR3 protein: CASSLSVGVGDSLNTGELFF
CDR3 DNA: TGTGCCAGCAGTTTATCGGTTGGAGTGGGGGACTCGCTGAACACCGGGGAGCTGTTTTTT

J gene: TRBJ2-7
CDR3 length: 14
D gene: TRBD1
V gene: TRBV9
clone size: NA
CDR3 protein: CASSIGQGGYEQYF
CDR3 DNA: TGTGCCAGCAGCATCGGACAGGGAGGTTACGAGCAGTACTTC

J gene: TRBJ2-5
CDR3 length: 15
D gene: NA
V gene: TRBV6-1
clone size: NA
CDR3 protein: CASSEGALFGETQYF
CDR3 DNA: TGTGCCAGCAGTGAGGGGGCGCTTTTTGGGGAGACCCAGTACTTC

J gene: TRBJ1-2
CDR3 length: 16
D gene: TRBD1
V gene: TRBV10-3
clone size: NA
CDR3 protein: CAISTPLGQPHYGYTF
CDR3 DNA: TGTGCCATCAGTACTCCGCTGGGACAGCCTCACTATGGCTACACCTTC

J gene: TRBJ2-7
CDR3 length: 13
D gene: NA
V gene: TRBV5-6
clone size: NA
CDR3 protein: CASSLVGDYEQYF
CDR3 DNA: TGTGCCAGCAGCTTGGTCGGGGATTACGAGCAGTACTTC

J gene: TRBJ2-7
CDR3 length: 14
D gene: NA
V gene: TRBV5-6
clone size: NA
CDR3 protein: CASSLGGSSYEQYF
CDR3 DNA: TGTGCCAGCAGCTTGGGCGGGTCATCCTACGAGCAGTACTTC

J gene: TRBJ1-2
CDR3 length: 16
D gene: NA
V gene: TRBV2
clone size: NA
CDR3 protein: CASSEDRPGSDYGYTF
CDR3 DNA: TGTGCCAGCAGTGAAGACCGTCCCGGGTCGGACTATGGCTACACCTTC

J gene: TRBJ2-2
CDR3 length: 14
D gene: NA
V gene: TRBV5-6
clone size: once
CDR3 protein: CASSFRGGSGELFF
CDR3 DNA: TGTGCCAGCAGCTTCAGGGGAGGCTCCGGGGAGCTGTTTTTT

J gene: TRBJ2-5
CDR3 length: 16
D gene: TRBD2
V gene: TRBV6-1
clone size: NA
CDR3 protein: CASSEDLPSGQETQYF
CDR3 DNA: TGTGCCAGCAGTGAAGACCTCCCTAGCGGCCAAGAGACCCAGTACTTC

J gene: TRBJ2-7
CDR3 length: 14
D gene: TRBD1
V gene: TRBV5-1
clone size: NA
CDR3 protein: CASRRTGGLNEQYF
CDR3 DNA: TGCGCCAGCCGACGGACAGGGGGCCTGAACGAGCAGTACTTC

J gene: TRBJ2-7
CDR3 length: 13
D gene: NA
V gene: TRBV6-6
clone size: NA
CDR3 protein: CASSYPGLDEQYF
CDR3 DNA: TGTGCCAGCAGTTACCCAGGGTTGGATGAGCAGTACTTC

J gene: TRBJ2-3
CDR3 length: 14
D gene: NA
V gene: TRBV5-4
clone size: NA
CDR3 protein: CASRGGVRTDTQYF
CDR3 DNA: TGTGCCAGCAGAGGAGGAGTACGGACAGATACGCAGTATTTT

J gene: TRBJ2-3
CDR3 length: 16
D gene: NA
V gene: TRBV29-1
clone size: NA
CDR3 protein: CSVEDRGYHSTDTQYF
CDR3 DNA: TGCAGCGTTGAAGATCGGGGATACCATAGCACAGATACGCAGTATTTT

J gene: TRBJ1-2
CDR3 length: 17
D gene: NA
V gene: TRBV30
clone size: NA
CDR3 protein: CAWSVTPGRNPNYGYTF
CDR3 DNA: TGTGCCTGGAGTGTGACCCCGGGACGGAATCCTAACTATGGCTACACCTTC

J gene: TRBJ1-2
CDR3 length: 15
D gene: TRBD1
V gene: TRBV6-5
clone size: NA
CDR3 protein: CASRPDRGRDYGYTF
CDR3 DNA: TGTGCCAGCAGACCGGACAGGGGGCGCGACTATGGCTACACCTTC

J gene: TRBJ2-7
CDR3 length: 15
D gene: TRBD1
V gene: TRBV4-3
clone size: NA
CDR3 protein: CASSQDWTGWTQQYF
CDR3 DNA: TGCGCCAGCAGCCAAGATTGGACAGGCTGGACACAGCAGTACTTC

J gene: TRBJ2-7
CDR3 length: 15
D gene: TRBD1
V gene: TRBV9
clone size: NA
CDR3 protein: CASSEGTGERDEQYF
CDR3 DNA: TGTGCCAGCAGCGAGGGGACAGGGGAAAGGGACGAGCAGTACTTC

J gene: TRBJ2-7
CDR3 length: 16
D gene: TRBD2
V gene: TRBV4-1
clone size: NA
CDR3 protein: CASSQESSGRSYEQYF
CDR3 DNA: TGCGCCAGCAGCCAAGAATCTAGCGGGAGGTCCTACGAGCAGTACTTC

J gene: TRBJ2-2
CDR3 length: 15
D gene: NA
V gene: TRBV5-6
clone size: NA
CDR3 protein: CASSLWGLGTGELFF
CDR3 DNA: TGTGCCAGCAGCTTGTGGGGTTTGGGCACCGGGGAGCTGTTTTTT

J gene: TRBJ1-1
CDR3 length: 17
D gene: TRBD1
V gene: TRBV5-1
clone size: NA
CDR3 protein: CASSLAMDRVGNTEAFF
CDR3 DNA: TGCGCCAGCAGCTTGGCCATGGACAGGGTGGGAAACACTGAAGCTTTCTTT

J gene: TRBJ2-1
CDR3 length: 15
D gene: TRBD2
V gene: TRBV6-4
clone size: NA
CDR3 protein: CASSELAGGYNEQFF
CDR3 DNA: TGTGCCAGCAGTGAACTAGCGGGAGGATACAATGAGCAGTTCTTC

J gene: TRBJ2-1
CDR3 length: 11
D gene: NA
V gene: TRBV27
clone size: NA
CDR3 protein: CASSLYNEQFF
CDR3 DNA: TGTGCCAGCAGCCTCTACAATGAGCAGTTCTTC

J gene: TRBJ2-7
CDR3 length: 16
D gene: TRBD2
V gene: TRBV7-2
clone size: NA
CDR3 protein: CASSQRLAGGPYEQYF
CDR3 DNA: TGTGCCAGCAGCCAACGACTAGCGGGAGGTCCCTACGAGCAGTACTTC

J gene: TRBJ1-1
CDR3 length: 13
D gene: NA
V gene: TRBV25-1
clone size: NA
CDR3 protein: CASSLGLGTEAFF
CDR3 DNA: TGTGCCAGCAGTCTGGGTCTTGGCACTGAAGCTTTCTTT

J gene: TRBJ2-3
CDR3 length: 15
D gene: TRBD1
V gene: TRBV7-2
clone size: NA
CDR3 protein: CASSPTGTATDTQYF
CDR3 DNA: TGTGCCAGCAGCCCGACAGGGACAGCCACAGATACGCAGTATTTT

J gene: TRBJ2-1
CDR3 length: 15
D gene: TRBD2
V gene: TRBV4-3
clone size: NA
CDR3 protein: CASSQDKGLGLEQFF
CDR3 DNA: TGCGCCAGCAGCCAAGACAAGGGACTAGGTCTTGAGCAGTTCTTC

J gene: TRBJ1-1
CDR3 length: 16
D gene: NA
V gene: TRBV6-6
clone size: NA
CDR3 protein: CASSFNPTQGNTEAFF
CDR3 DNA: TGTGCCAGCAGTTTTAACCCCACTCAGGGGAACACTGAAGCTTTCTTT

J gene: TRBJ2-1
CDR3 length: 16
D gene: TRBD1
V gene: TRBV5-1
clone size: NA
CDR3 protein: CASSLATTGGHGEQFF
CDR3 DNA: TGCGCCAGCAGCTTGGCCACGACAGGGGGTCACGGTGAGCAGTTCTTC

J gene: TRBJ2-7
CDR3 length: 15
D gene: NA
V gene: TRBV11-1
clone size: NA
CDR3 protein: CASSLDVGATYEQYF
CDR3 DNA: TGTGCCAGCAGCTTAGATGTAGGCGCGACCTACGAGCAGTACTTC

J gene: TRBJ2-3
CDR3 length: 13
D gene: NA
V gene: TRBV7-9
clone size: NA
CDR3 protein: CASSSLSTDTQYF
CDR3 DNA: TGTGCCAGCAGCAGCCTCAGCACAGATACGCAGTATTTT

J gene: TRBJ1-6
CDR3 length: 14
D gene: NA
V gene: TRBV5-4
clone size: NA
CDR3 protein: CASSFGTDNSPLHF
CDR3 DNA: TGTGCCAGCAGCTTTGGGACGGATAATTCACCCCTCCACTTT

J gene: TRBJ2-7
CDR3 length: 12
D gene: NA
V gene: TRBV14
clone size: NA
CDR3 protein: CASSLLAYEQYF
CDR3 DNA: TGTGCCAGCAGCCTGCTAGCCTACGAGCAGTACTTC

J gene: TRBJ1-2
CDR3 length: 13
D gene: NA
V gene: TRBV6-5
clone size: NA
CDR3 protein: CASSYRESGGYTF
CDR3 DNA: TGTGCCAGCAGTTATAGGGAGTCGGGTGGCTACACCTTC

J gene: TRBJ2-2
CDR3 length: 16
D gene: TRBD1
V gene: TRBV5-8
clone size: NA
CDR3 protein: CASSFQTGGKIGELFF
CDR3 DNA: TGTGCCAGCAGCTTTCAGACAGGGGGCAAGATCGGGGAGCTGTTTTTT

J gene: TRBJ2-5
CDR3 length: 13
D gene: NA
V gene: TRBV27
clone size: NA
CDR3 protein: CASSLNVGETQYF
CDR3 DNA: TGTGCCAGCAGTTTAAATGTTGGGGAGACCCAGTACTTC

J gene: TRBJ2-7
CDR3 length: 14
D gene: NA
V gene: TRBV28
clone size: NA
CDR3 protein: CASTPVGASYEQYF
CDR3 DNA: TGTGCCAGCACCCCCGTGGGCGCCTCCTACGAGCAGTACTTC

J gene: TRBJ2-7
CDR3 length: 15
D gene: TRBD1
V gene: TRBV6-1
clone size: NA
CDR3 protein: CASSEGRDRGYEQYF
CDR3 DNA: TGTGCCAGCAGTGAAGGGCGAGACAGGGGCTACGAGCAGTACTTC

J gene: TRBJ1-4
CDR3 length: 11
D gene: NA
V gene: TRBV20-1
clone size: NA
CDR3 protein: CSAREREKLFF
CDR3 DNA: TGCAGTGCTAGAGAGAGGGAAAAACTGTTTTTT

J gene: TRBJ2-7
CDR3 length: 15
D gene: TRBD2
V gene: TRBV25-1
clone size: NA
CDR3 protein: CASTGTSGRTYEQYF
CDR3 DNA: TGTGCCAGCACCGGGACTAGCGGGAGGACCTACGAGCAGTACTTC

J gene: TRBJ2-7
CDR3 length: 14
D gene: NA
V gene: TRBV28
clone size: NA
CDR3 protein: CASSWPEATYEQYF
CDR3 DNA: TGTGCCAGCAGCTGGCCGGAGGCGACCTACGAGCAGTACTTC

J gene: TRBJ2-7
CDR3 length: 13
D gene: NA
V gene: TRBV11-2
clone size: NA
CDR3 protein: CASSLGLGYEQYF
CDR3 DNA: TGTGCCAGCAGCTTAGGGCTTGGATACGAGCAGTACTTC

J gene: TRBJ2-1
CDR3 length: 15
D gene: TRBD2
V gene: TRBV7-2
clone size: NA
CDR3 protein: CASSLLAEAYNEQFF
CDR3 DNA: TGTGCCAGCAGCTTACTAGCGGAGGCCTACAATGAGCAGTTCTTC

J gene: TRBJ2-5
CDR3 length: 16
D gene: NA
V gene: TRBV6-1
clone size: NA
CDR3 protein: CASSDRLLGNQETQYF
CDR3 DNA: TGTGCCAGCAGTGACCGGCTCCTGGGGAACCAAGAGACCCAGTACTTC

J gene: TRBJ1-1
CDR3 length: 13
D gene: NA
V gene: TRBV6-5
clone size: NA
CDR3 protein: CASSPQENTEAFF
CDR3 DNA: TGTGCCAGCAGTCCACAAGAGAACACTGAAGCTTTCTTT

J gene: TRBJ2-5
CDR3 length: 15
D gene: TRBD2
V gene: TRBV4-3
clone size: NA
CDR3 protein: CASSQVGGTEETQYF
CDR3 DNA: TGCGCCAGCAGCCAAGTGGGGGGGACGGAGGAGACCCAGTACTTC

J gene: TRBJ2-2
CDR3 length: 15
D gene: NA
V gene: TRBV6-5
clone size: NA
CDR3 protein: CASTGDRSNTGELFF
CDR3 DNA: TGTGCCAGCACCGGAGACAGATCGAACACCGGGGAGCTGTTTTTT

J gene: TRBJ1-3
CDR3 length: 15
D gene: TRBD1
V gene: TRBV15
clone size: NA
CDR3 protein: CATSIDRGRGNTIYF
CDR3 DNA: TGTGCCACCAGCATAGACAGGGGGCGAGGAAACACCATATATTTT

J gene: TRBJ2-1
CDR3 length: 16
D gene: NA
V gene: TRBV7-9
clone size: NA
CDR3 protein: CASSLTPGAGADEQFF
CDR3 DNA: TGTGCCAGCAGCTTAACCCCCGGGGCGGGGGCAGATGAGCAGTTCTTC

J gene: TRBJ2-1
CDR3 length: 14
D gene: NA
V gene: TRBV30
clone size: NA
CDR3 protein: CAWTPGLAHNEQFF
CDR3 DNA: TGTGCCTGGACGCCAGGTCTAGCCCACAATGAGCAGTTCTTC

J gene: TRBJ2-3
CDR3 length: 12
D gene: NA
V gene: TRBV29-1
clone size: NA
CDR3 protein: CSVEVGADTQYF
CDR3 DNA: TGCAGCGTTGAAGTGGGGGCAGATACGCAGTATTTT